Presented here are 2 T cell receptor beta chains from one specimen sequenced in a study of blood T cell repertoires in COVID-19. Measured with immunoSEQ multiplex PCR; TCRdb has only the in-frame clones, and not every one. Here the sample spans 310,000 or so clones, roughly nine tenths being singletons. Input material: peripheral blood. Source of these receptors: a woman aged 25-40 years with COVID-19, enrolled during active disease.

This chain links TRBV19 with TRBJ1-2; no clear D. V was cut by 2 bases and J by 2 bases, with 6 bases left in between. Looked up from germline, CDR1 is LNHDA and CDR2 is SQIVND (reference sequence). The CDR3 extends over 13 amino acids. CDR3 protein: CASSIWENYGYTF. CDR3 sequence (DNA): TGTGCCAGTAGTATATGGGAGAACTATGGCTACACCTTC.

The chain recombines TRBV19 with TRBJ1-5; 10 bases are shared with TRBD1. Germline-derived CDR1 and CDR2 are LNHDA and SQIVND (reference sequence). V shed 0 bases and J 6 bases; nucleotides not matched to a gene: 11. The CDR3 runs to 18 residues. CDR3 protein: CASSIDVTGGVLRQPQHF. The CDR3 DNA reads TGTGCCAGTAGTATAGACGTGACAGGGGGCGTCCTTCGTCAGCCCCAGCATTTT.